The T cell receptor beta chain under discussion was sequenced for a study of OX40 agonist ivuxolimab in advanced cancers. Study in general: At 0.01 to 10 mg/kg, ivuxolimab was administered intravenously to patients every 2 weeks. Patients enrolled in dose escalation were diagnosed with hepatocellular carcinoma, melanoma, renal cell or head and neck cancer.

The CDR3 length is 16 residues. V was pared by 5 bases and J by 0 bases, with 14 bases between. Germline-derived CDR1 and CDR2 are LNHDA and SQIVND (reference sequence). Sequencing used immunoSEQ multiplex PCR; TCRdb keeps in-frame clones, though not all of them. The data hold roughly 56,000 clones, with 65% to 90% observed a single time. Notes on the study in general: CD8+ T cells (on average) carried more expanded clones than CD4+ T cells. Circulating CD4+ and CD8+ T cells showed clonal expansion by week 6 at 0.1 to 3.0 mg/kg.

With regard to this clone: Its specificity is unknown.

Sample: CD4+ or CD8+ T cells sorted from blood, taken in a trial of the OX40 agonist ivuxolimab. This receptor was taken from an adult with an advanced solid tumor such as melanoma, head and neck, liver or kidney cancer. This chain joins TRBV19 and TRBJ2-1; D is perhaps TRBD1 (6 bases). As DNA, the CDR3 is TGTGCCAGTAGTCGTAGGACAGTGAGCTCCTACAATGAGCAGTTCTTC. As protein: CASSRRTVSSYNEQFF.